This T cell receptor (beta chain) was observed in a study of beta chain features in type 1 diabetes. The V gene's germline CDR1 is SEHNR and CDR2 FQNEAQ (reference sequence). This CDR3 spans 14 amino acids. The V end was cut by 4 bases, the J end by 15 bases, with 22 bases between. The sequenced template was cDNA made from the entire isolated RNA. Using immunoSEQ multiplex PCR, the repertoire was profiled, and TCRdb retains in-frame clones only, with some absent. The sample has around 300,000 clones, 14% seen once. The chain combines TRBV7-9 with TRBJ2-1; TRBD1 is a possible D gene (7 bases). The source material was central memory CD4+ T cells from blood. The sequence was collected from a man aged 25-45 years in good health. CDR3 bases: TGTGCCAGCAGCTCGCGAACTCTAGCGACAGGGCCGTTCTTC. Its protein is CASSSRTLATGPFF.